This T cell receptor beta chain was identified in a study of T-cell reconstitution after alpha-beta-depleted transplantation in children. TCRbeta library construction was performed incorporating unique molecular identifiers. TCRdb reprocessed the PCR reads with MiXCR, giving one entry per CDR3 protein. The sample has 100,000 to 120,000 distinct CDR3 sequences, 10% seen once. This clonotype was detected ten times or more. Source: PBMCs from the stem cell graft donor, taken from the stem cell graft. The sequence was collected from a human donor who donated a stem cell graft to a child with acute lymphoblastic leukemia.

CDR3 in DNA: TGTGCCAGCAGCTTATTACAGGACACCGGGGAGCTGTTTTTT. Protein: CASSLLQDTGELFF. The genes are TRBV7-9 and TRBJ2-2; TRBD1 might be the D (5 bases). The CDR3 runs 14 residues. Germline-derived CDR1 and CDR2 are SEHNR and FQNEAQ (reference sequence). V was pared by 2 bases and J by 3 bases, with 7 bases between.